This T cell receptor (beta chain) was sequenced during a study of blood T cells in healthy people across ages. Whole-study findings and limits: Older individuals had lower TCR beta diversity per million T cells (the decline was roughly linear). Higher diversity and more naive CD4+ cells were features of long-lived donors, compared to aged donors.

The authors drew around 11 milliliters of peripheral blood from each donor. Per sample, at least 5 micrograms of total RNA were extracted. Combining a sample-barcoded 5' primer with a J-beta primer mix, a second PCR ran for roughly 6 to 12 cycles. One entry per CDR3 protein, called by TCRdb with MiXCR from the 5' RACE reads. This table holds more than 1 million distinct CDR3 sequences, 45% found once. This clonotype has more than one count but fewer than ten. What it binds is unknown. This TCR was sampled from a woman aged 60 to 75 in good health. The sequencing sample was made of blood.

CDR3 region: CASSPFDFEAFF. As DNA, the CDR3 is TGTGCCAGCAGTCCTTTTGATTTTGAAGCTTTCTTT. The chain combines TRBV6-2 or TRBV6-3 with TRBJ1-1; D gene uncertain. This CDR3 region has 12 residues. Trimming removed 5 bases from V and 7 bases from J, with 11 bases in between. Germline values: CDR1 MNHEY, CDR2 SVGEGT.